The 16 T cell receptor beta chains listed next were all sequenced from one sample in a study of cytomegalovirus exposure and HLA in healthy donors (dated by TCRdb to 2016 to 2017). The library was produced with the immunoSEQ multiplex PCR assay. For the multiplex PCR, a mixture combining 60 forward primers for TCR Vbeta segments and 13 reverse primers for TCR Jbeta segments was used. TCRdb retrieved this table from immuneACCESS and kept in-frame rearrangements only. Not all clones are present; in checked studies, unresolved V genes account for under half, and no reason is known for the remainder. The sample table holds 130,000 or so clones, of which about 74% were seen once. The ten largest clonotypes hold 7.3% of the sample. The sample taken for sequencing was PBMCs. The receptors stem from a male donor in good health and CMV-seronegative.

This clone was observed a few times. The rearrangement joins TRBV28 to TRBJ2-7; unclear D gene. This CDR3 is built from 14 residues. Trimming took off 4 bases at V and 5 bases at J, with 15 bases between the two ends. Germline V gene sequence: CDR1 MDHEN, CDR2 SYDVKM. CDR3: CASSSRSEVDEQYF. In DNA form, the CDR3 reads TGTGCCAGCAGTTCACGCTCAGAGGTCGACGAGCAGTACTTC.

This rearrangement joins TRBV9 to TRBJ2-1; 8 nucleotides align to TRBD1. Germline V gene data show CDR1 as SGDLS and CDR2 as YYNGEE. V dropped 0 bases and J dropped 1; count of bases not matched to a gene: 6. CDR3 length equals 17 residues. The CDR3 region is CASSVASGGASYNEQFF. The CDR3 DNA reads TGTGCCAGCAGCGTAGCCTCAGGGGGCGCATCCTACAATGAGCAGTTCTTC.

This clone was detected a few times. The CDR3 loop is CAWSTSGSSYEQYF. The CDR3 nucleotides read TGTGCCTGGAGTACCAGCGGGAGCTCCTACGAGCAGTACTTC. J is TRBJ2-7 and V is TRBV30; 8 nucleotides align to TRBD2. Per germline, CDR1 GTSNPN and CDR2 SVGIG (reference sequence). V lost 2 bases to trimming and J lost 0 bases; unmatched junction nucleotides: 3. The CDR3 extends over 14 amino acids. The full variable domain, rest sourced from reference TRBV30 and TRBJ2-7, is SQTIHQWPATLVQPVGSPLSLECTVEGTSNPNLYWYRQAAGRGLQLLFYSVGIGQISSEVPQNLSASRPQDRQFILSSKKLLLSDSGFYLCAWSTSGSSYEQYFGPGTRLTVT.

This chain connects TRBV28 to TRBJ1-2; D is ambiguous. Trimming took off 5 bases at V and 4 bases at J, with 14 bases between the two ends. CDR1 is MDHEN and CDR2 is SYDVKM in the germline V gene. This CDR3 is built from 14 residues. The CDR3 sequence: CASSLELFPYGYTF. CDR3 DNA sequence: TGTGCCAGCAGTCTAGAGTTGTTCCCCTATGGCTACACCTTC.

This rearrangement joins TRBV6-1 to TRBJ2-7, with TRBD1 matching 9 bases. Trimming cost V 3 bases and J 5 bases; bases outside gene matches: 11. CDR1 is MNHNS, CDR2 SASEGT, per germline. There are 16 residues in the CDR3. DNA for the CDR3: TGTGCCAGCAGTGACCTTCCCGGGACAGGGTCCAACGAGCAGTACTTC. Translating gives CASSDLPGTGSNEQYF.

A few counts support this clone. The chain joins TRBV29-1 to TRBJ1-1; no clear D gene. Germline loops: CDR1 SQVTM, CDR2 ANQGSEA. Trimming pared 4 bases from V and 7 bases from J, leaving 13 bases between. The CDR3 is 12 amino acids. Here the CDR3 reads CSVGNARSEAFF. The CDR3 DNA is TGCAGCGTTGGAAACGCCCGGAGTGAAGCTTTCTTT.

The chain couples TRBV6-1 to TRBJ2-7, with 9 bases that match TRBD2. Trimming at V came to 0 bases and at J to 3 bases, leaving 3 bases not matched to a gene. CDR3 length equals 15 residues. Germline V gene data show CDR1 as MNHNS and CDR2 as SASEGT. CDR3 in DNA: TGTGCCAGCAGTGAAGCCGCGGGGGGGCACTACGAGCAGTACTTC. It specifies CASSEAAGGHYEQYF.

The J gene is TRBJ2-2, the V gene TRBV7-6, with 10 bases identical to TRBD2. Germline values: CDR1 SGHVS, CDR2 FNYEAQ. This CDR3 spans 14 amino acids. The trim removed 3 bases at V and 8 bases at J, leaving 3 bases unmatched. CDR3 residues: CASSFGLAAGELFF. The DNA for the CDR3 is TGTGCCAGCAGCTTTGGACTAGCGGCAGGGGAGCTGTTTTTT.

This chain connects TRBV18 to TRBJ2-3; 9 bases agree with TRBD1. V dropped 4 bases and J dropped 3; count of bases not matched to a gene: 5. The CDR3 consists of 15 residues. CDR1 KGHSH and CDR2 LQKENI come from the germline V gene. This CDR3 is CASSLGTGSTDTQYF. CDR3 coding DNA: TGTGCCAGCTCACTCGGGACAGGGAGTACAGATACGCAGTATTTT.

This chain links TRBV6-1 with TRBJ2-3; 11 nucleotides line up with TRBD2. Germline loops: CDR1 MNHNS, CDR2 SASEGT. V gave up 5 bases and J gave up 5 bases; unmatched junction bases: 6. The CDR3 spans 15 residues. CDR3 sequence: CASSMLAGGEDTQYF. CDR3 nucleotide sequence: TGTGCCAGCAGTATGCTAGCGGGAGGCGAAGATACGCAGTATTTT.

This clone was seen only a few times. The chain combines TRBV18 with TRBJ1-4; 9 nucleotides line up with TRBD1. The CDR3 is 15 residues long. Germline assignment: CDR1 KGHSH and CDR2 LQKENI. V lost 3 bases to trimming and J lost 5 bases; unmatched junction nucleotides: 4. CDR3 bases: TGTGCCAGCTCACCTCTTGGGACAGGGAATGAAAAACTGTTTTTT. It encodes CASSPLGTGNEKLFF. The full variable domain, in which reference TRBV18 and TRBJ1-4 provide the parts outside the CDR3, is NAGVMQNPRHLVRRRGQEARLRCSPMKGHSHVYWYRQLPEEGLKFMVYLQKENIIDESGMPKERFSAEFPKEGPSILRIQQVVRGDSAAYFCASSPLGTGNEKLFFGSGTQLSVL.

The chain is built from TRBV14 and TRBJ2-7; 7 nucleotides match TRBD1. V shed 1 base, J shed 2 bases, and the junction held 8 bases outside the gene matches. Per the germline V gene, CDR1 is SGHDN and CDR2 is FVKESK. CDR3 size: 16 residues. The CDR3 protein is CASSQVIGGLTYEQYF. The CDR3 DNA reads TGTGCCAGCAGCCAAGTTATAGGGGGCTTAACCTACGAGCAGTACTTC.

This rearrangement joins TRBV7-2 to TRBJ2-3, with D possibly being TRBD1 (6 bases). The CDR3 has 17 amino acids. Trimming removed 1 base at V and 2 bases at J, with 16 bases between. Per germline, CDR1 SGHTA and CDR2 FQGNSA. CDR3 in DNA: TGTGCCAGCAGCTTAGTTCACAGGGCCGAGACCACAGATACGCAGTATTTT. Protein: CASSLVHRAETTDTQYF. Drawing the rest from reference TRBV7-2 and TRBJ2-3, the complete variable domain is GAGVSQSPSNKVTEKGKDVELRCDPISGHTALYWYRQSLGQGLEFLIYFQGNSAPDKSGLPSDRFSAERTGGSVSTLTIQRTQQEDSAVYLCASSLVHRAETTDTQYFGPGTRLTVL.

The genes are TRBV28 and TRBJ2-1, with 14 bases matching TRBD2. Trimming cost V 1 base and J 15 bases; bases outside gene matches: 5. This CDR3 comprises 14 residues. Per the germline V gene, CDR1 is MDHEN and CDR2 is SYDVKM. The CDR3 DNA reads TGTGCCAGCAGTTTATTGGGACTAGCGGGGGAAGGGTTCTTC. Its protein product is CASSLLGLAGEGFF. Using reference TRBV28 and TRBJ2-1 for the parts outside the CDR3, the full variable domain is DVKVTQSSRYLVKRTGEKVFLECVQDMDHENMFWYRQDPGLGLRLIYFSYDVKMKEKGDIPEGYSVSREKKERFSLILESASTNQTSMYLCASSLLGLAGEGFFGPGTRLTVL.

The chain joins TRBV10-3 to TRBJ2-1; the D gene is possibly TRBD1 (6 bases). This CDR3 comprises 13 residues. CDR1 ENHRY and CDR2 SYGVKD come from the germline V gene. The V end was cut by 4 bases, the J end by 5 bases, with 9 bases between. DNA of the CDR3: TGTGCCATCAGTGTGGACAGCGACAATGAGCAGTTCTTC. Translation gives CAISVDSDNEQFF.

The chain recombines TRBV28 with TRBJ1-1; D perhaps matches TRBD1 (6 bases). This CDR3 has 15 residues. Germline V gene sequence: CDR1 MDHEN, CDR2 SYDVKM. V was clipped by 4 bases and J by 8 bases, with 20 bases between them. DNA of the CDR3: TGTGCCAGCAGTTCTCCCCGGGGCGGGGGCTCGGAAGCTTTCTTT. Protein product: CASSSPRGGGSEAFF.